This is a list of T cell receptor beta chains from one sample in a study of CD8 T cells in Susac syndrome. TCRdb reprocessed the immunoSEQ multiplex PCR reads with MiXCR, giving one entry per CDR3 protein. The sample carries a few hundred thousand distinct CDR3 sequences, roughly 85% recorded once. The sample was CD8+ T cells from PBMCs. The receptors here all came from a human donor with multiple sclerosis. Each CDR3 is given with its conserved first and last residue. Fields, in order: V gene, J gene, CDR3 length, D gene, clone size, CDR3 DNA, CDR3 protein. The D gene is left open where the match is weak. Clone size is not always given. Where it is, it says once, few, many or a class for expanded clones.

TRBV18,TRBJ1-5,16,-,-,TGTGCCAGCTCACCGGGGGATGCAGTAAGAACTCAGCCCCAGCATTTT,CASSPGDAVRTQPQHF
TRBV24-1,TRBJ2-5,18,TRBD2,-,TGTGCCACCAGTGGACGGTCCCGGTCCAGCGGGAGCCAGGAGACCCAGTACTTC,CATSGRSRSSGSQETQYF
TRBV9,TRBJ2-7,14,TRBD2,-,TGTGCCAGCAGCGTAGGGCGGGAGGGCTACGAGCAGTACTTC,CASSVGREGYEQYF
TRBV5-8,TRBJ2-1,15,TRBD2,-,TGTGCCAGCAGCTCTAGCGGGAGGGTCGGGGATGAGCAGTTCTTC,CASSSSGRVGDEQFF
TRBV5-1,TRBJ2-3,15,TRBD2,-,TGCGCCAGCAGCTTTGAGGGACTAGCGGGAGATACGCAGTATTTT,CASSFEGLAGDTQYF
TRBV7-2,TRBJ2-7,16,-,-,TGTGCCAGCAGCTTAATAACAGTAATTGGGCACGACGAGCAGTACTTC,CASSLITVIGHDEQYF
TRBV4-3,TRBJ2-1,16,-,-,TGCGCCAGCAGCCAAGATCCGTCCAGCTCCTACAATGAGCAGTTCTTC,CASSQDPSSSYNEQFF
TRBV5-4,TRBJ1-2,13,-,-,TGTGCCAGCATGAGCCCTTCTAACTATGGCTACACCTTC,CASMSPSNYGYTF
TRBV10-2,TRBJ2-7,12,-,-,TGCGCCAGCAGAAGTAGCCCCTACGAGCAGTACTTC,CASRSSPYEQYF
TRBV30,TRBJ2-3,12,TRBD1,-,TGTGCCAGGGACAGGGGAGCAGATACGCAGTATTTT,CARDRGADTQYF
TRBV19,TRBJ1-2,13,-,-,TGTGCCAGTAGTATAGCACAGTTGGATGGCTACACCTTC,CASSIAQLDGYTF
TRBV29-1,TRBJ2-7,11,-,-,TGCAGCGTTGAGACGACCCGAGGGCAGTACTTC,CSVETTRGQYF
TRBV7-8,TRBJ1-2,18,-,few,TGTGCCAGCAGCCCACCCCGGCCCTGGACAGACACTAACTATGGCTACACCTTC,CASSPPRPWTDTNYGYTF
TRBV19,TRBJ2-2,12,-,-,TGTGCCAGTATTTCAGCGGCCAGGGAGCTGTTTTTT,CASISAARELFF
TRBV5-4,TRBJ2-3,20,TRBD2,-,TGTGCCAGCAGCTCGACCCCCGGGACTAGCGGGACTAGCCCCACAGATACGCAGTATTTT,CASSSTPGTSGTSPTDTQYF
TRBV6-5,TRBJ2-5,18,-,-,TGTGCCAGCAGTTACTCGAGGGGTTCTTTTCCTGGGGGAGAGACCCAGTACTTC,CASSYSRGSFPGGETQYF
TRBV30,TRBJ1-4,15,-,-,TGTGCCTGGAGAGCTCCCGGGATCGCTAATGAAAAACTGTTTTTT,CAWRAPGIANEKLFF
TRBV14,TRBJ1-1,12,-,-,TGTGCCAGCAGCCAAGTATTGACTGAAGCTTTCTTT,CASSQVLTEAFF